This T cell receptor beta chain is from a study of siplizumab effects on memory and regulatory T cells. V dropped 1 base and J dropped 0; count of bases not matched to a gene: 1. Germline V lookup: CDR1 SGHTA, CDR2 FQGTGA. The CDR3 consists of 15 residues. TCRdb's table, derived via immunoSEQ multiplex PCR, lists solely in-frame clones and lacks some. The sample has about 100,000 clones, less than 95% seen once. Sequenced: non-Treg CD4+ T cells sorted from blood. The chain links TRBV7-3 to TRBJ2-3; 7 bases are a match to TRBD1. The receptor was derived from a human donor in good health. This CDR3 reads CASSLKGQSTDTQYF. CDR3 bases: TGTGCCAGCAGCTTAAAGGGACAGAGCACAGATACGCAGTATTTT.